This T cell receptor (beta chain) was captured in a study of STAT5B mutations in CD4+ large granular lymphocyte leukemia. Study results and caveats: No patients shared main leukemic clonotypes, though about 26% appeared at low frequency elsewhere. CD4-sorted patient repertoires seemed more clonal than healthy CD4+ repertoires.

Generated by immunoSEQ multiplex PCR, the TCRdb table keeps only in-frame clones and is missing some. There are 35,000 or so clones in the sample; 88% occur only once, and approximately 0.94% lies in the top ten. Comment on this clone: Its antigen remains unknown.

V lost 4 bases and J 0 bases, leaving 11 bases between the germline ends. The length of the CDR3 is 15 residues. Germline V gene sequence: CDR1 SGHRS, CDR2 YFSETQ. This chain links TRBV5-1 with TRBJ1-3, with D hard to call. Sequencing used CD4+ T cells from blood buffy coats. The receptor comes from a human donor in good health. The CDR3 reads CASSGGRVSGNTIYF. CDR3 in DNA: TGCGCCAGCAGCGGAGGGAGAGTCTCTGGAAACACCATATATTTT.